The 30 T cell receptor beta chains below were found in one sample sequenced in a study of T cells after yellow fever vaccination. TCRdb reprocessed the 5' RACE reads via MiXCR and lists one record per CDR3 protein. The sample contains a few hundred thousand distinct CDR3 sequences, less than 20% of which appear only once. The input for sequencing was PBMCs, taken 15 days after the yellow fever booster vaccination. The source of these receptors is a man aged 25-40 years who received the YFV17D yellow fever vaccine.

This clonotype was detected only a few times. The genes are TRBV6-1 and TRBJ2-5; D might be TRBD2 (6 bases). The CDR3 is 13 residues long. CDR1 is MNHNS, CDR2 SASEGT, per germline. The V gene lost 6 bases and the J gene lost 5 bases, with 13 bases spanning the gap. The CDR3 nucleotides read TGTGCCAGCAGAGGCGGGACTTGGGAGACCCAGTACTTC. This sequence encodes CASRGGTWETQYF.

This clonotype was found a few times. The chain joins TRBV29-1 to TRBJ2-3, with 7 bases lining up with TRBD2. Per germline, CDR1 SQVTM and CDR2 ANQGSEA. This CDR3 spans 14 amino acids. V trimming: 4 bases; J trimming: 3 bases; junction bases outside the gene matches: 7. The CDR3 sequence is CSVAEGGLTDTQYF. The CDR3 nucleotides are TGCAGCGTTGCGGAGGGAGGGTTGACAGATACGCAGTATTTT.

This clonotype was detected a few times. This chain connects TRBV6-5 to TRBJ2-5, with 7 positions matching TRBD1. CDR1 is MNHEY, CDR2 SVGAGI, per germline. J lost 3 bases, V lost 1 base, and 2 bases had no gene match. The CDR3 spans 14 residues. The CDR3 bases are TGTGCCAGCAGTTACTTACAGGGGAAAGAGACCCAGTACTTC. Translated: CASSYLQGKETQYF.

This clonotype was observed at least ten times. The rearrangement links TRBV7-6 to TRBJ2-3; D unresolved. The V gene's germline CDR1 is SGHVS and CDR2 FNYEAQ. The CDR3 extends over 14 amino acids. V dropped 1 base and J dropped 4 bases, with 9 bases sitting between them. CDR3 sequence reads: CASSLGRGADTQYF. In DNA, the CDR3 is TGTGCCAGCAGCTTAGGTCGAGGCGCAGATACGCAGTATTTT.

The chain joins TRBV29-1 to TRBJ2-2, with D maybe TRBD1 (6 bases). The CDR3 covers 14 residues. Trimming pared 7 bases from V and 0 bases from J, leaving 12 bases between. The germline V gene encodes CDR1 SQVTM and CDR2 ANQGSEA. CDR3 region: CSARGGPNTGELFF. The CDR3 DNA reads TGCAGCGCACGAGGGGGTCCGAACACCGGGGAGCTGTTTTTT.

The chain recombines TRBV29-1 with TRBJ2-1; perhaps TRBD1 as D (5 bases). The germline CDR1 and CDR2 sequences are SQVTM and ANQGSEA. This CDR3 is 14 amino acids long. V was pared by 6 bases and J by 6 bases, with 18 bases between. CDR3 amino acids: CSVQTKGNANEQFF. The CDR3 DNA reads TGCAGCGTCCAGACCAAGGGGAATGCCAATGAGCAGTTCTTC.

The sample holds a few counts of this clonotype. V gene TRBV20-1 combines with J gene TRBJ2-2; D might be TRBD1 or TRBD2, each matching 5 bases. CDR3 size: 15 residues. With 2 bases removed from V and 5 bases from J, the gap between germline ends came to 15 bases. Germline CDR1 is DFQATT and CDR2 is SNEGSKA (reference sequence). CDR3 nucleotide sequence: TGCAGTGCTAGAACGCCGGGACGGAAGACCGGGGAGCTGTTTTTT. Its translation is CSARTPGRKTGELFF.

The V gene is TRBV20-1, the J gene TRBJ2-1, with 13 bases that match TRBD2. Per germline, CDR1 DFQATT and CDR2 SNEGSKA (reference sequence). The CDR3 has 12 residues. The CDR3 reads CRVGLAGDEQFF. The CDR3 DNA follows: TGCAGGGTTGGACTAGCGGGAGATGAGCAGTTCTTC.

In regard to this clonotype: The germline gene is not matched at one end of the junction; a read error may be the cause. This chain uses TRBV20-1 with TRBJ2-1; D is perhaps TRBD2 (5 bases). This CDR3 is 11 amino acids long. Germline V gene data show CDR1 as DFQATT and CDR2 as SNEGSKA (reference sequence). As DNA, the CDR3 is TGCAGTGGAAAGGACTCCTATATTGGGTCCTTC. This translates into CSGKDSYIGSF.

This chain uses TRBV19 with TRBJ1-4, with 12 bases matching TRBD1. The ends lost 6 bases at V and 5 bases at J; junction bases unmatched: 4. There are 15 residues in the CDR3. Germline V gives CDR1 LNHDA, CDR2 SQIVND (reference sequence). The DNA for the CDR3 is TGTGCCAGTAGCCCCGGGACAGGGGGCAATGAAAAACTGTTTTTT. As protein: CASSPGTGGNEKLFF.

There are a few counts of this clonotype. The chain recombines TRBV20-1 with TRBJ2-1, with D perhaps TRBD1 or TRBD2 (5 bases each). From germline, CDR1 is DFQATT and CDR2 SNEGSKA (reference sequence). CDR3 length: 14 amino acids. Trimming pared 0 bases from V and 10 bases from J, leaving 16 bases between. CDR3: CSARDPQGRGEQFF. The DNA for the CDR3 is TGCAGTGCTAGAGACCCCCAGGGTCGCGGGGAGCAGTTCTTC.

This chain joins TRBV19 and TRBJ2-5; D is unresolved. The CDR3 totals 13 residues. CDR1 LNHDA and CDR2 SQIVND come from the germline V gene (reference sequence). Deletions cut 6 bases from V and 4 bases from J, with 12 bases between. The DNA of the CDR3 is TGTGCCAGTAGGGCGGTCCCGGGAGAGACCCAGTACTTC. Translated, it gives CASRAVPGETQYF.

The rearrangement uses TRBV19 and TRBJ1-5; D is unclear. Germline V CDR1 and CDR2: LNHDA, SQIVND (reference sequence). The CDR3 consists of 13 residues. V was trimmed by 3 bases and J by 9 bases, leaving 12 bases between them. The CDR3 region has the DNA TGTGCCAGTAGTATCGACACGGTTGGGCCCCAGCATTTT. This codes for CASSIDTVGPQHF.

The chain has TRBV7-2 and TRBJ1-5; D not resolved. The CDR3 length is 13 residues. Germline V CDR1 and CDR2: SGHTA, FQGNSA. Between the trimmed V and J ends, which lost 6 bases and 3 bases, there was a span of 9 bases. CDR3 residues: CASRGSANQPQHF. The CDR3 DNA reads TGTGCCAGCAGAGGGTCCGCCAATCAGCCCCAGCATTTT.

In this sample, this clonotype turned up a few times. This chain links TRBV28 with TRBJ1-4; D remains ambiguous. The CDR3 sequence is 13 residues long. CDR1 MDHEN and CDR2 SYDVKM come from the germline V gene. Trimming cost V 5 bases and J 4 bases, with 8 bases left between them. CDR3 bases: TGTGCCAGCAGTCTAAGACTTAATGAAAAACTGTTTTTT. This encodes CASSLRLNEKLFF. Supplemented by reference TRBV28 and TRBJ1-4, the full variable domain reads DVKVTQSSRYLVKRTGEKVFLECVQDMDHENMFWYRQDPGLGLRLIYFSYDVKMKEKGDIPEGYSVSREKKERFSLILESASTNQTSMYLCASSLRLNEKLFFGSGTQLSVL.

The V gene is TRBV2, the J gene TRBJ2-5; 7 nucleotides line up with TRBD2. CDR1 and CDR2 from the germline V gene are SNHLY and FYNNEI. This CDR3 comprises 15 residues. V dropped 8 bases and J dropped 1; count of bases not matched to a gene: 10. CDR3 in amino acids: CASSQSASGQETQYF. The CDR3 DNA reads as TGTGCCAGCTCTCAGTCGGCTAGCGGCCAAGAGACCCAGTACTTC.

The chain is built from TRBV5-1 and TRBJ2-1, with TRBD2 matching 9 bases. There are 15 residues in the CDR3. J gave up 7 bases and V 3 bases, and 8 bases lay outside the gene matches. Germline-derived CDR1 and CDR2 are SGHRS and YFSETQ. Written as DNA, the CDR3 is TGCGCCAGCAGCTCCGCGGGAGGGGGCTTTAATGAGCAGTTCTTC. Protein product: CASSSAGGGFNEQFF.

A few counts support this clonotype. This rearrangement joins TRBV6-1 to TRBJ2-2; 11 nucleotides line up with TRBD2. CDR1 MNHNS and CDR2 SASEGT come from the germline V gene. V gave up 5 bases and J gave up 4 bases; unmatched junction bases: 9. The CDR3 covers 17 residues. The CDR3 bases are TGTGCCAGCAGTAAAAAAACTAGCGGGAGTTTCACCGGGGAGCTGTTTTTT. Translating it yields CASSKKTSGSFTGELFF.

This clonotype appeared a few times. The chain uses TRBV4-3 and TRBJ2-3; D uncertain. Germline V lookup: CDR1 LGHNA, CDR2 YSLEER. V lost 0 bases to trimming and J lost 2 bases, with 12 bases between them. The CDR3 runs to 16 residues. The CDR3 here is CASSQDSTGFTDTQYF. In DNA form, the CDR3 reads TGCGCCAGCAGCCAAGATAGCACTGGGTTCACAGATACGCAGTATTTT.

The chain carries TRBV11-2 and TRBJ2-5; D is unresolved. V lost 1 base, J lost 6 bases, and 15 bases lay in between. CDR1 is SGHAT and CDR2 is FQNNGV in the germline V gene. The CDR3 runs 15 residues. The CDR3 DNA is TGTGCCAGCAGCTTAGGGACGCTTGATCAGAAGACCCAGTACTTC. This encodes CASSLGTLDQKTQYF.

In this sample, this clonotype turned up a few times. The genes are TRBV6-2 or TRBV6-3 and TRBJ2-7; unclear D gene. CDR3 length: 13 amino acids. Germline CDR1 MNHEY, CDR2 SVGEGT. Trimming left V 8 bases short and J 1 base short, with 12 bases between. CDR3 sequence: CASRASVSYEQYF. CDR3 in DNA: TGTGCCAGCCGGGCCTCTGTATCCTACGAGCAGTACTTC.

This clonotype was counted a few times. This chain uses TRBV20-1 with TRBJ2-4; possibly TRBD1 or TRBD2 for D (5 bases each). V was clipped by 1 base and J by 6 bases, with 7 bases between them. In germline, CDR1 is DFQATT, CDR2 SNEGSKA (reference sequence). This CDR3 has 12 amino acids. For the CDR3, the DNA is TGCAGTGCTAGAGTGGGGGTAAACATTCAGTACTTC. Its protein product is CSARVGVNIQYF.

This clonotype turned up a few times. The V and J genes are TRBV7-2 and TRBJ2-4, with D unresolved. Germline CDR1 is SGHTA and CDR2 is FQGNSA. The CDR3 totals 12 residues. The V gene lost 0 bases and the J gene lost 12 bases, with 9 bases spanning the gap. CDR3 protein: CASSLAGWGQYF. CDR3 nucleotides: TGTGCCAGCAGCTTAGCGGGGTGGGGTCAGTACTTC.

This clonotype was observed a few times. The chain joins TRBV6-5 to TRBJ2-4; D unclear. The V end was cut by 4 bases, the J end by 6 bases, with 7 bases between. The CDR3 covers 12 residues. CDR1 is MNHEY and CDR2 is SVGAGI in the germline V gene. The CDR3 sequence is CASSSGRNIQYF. The CDR3 bases are TGTGCCAGCAGTTCCGGGCGAAACATTCAGTACTTC.

This chain joins TRBV7-2 and TRBJ1-3, with D unresolved. This CDR3 contains 13 residues. Germline CDR1 reads SGHTA; CDR2 reads FQGNSA. V was clipped by 3 bases and J by 0 bases, with 3 bases between them. The CDR3 protein is CASSLASGNTIYF. CDR3 coding DNA: TGTGCCAGCAGCTTGGCCTCTGGAAACACCATATATTTT.

This clonotype was found a few times. This chain connects TRBV21-1 to TRBJ2-7; the table's D call, TRBD1, was not checked against the DNA. TRBV21-1 is noted as a pseudogene. This CDR3 is built from 11 residues. CDR3 nucleotides: TGTGCCAGCATCCCCTTTTGGGAGCAGTACTTC. Protein product: CASIPFWEQYF.

This sequence joins TRBV4-2 and TRBJ2-2, with D unclear. Looked up from germline, CDR1 is LGHNA and CDR2 is YNFKEQ. This CDR3 contains 14 residues. V was pared by 0 bases and J by 4 bases, with 6 bases between. The CDR3 region is CASSQDSSTGELFF. For the CDR3, the DNA is TGTGCCAGCAGCCAAGACAGCTCCACCGGGGAGCTGTTTTTT.

CDR3 in DNA: TGTGCCAGCAGCCCCCAAACCCCCAGCACAGATACGCAGTATTTT. Translation: CASSPQTPSTDTQYF. The rearrangement links TRBV7-2 to TRBJ2-3; D gene unclear. CDR3 length: 15 residues. Trimming stripped 5 bases from V and 0 bases from J, with 12 bases between. The V gene's germline CDR1 is SGHTA and CDR2 FQGNSA.

This clonotype was found a few times. The chain links TRBV5-1 to TRBJ2-3; 11 nucleotides align to TRBD2. Losses at the gene ends were 0 bases for V and 5 bases for J; bases not matched to a gene: 2. Per germline, CDR1 SGHRS and CDR2 YFSETQ. This CDR3 contains 15 residues. CDR3 protein: CASSLVLAGVDTQYF. The CDR3, as DNA: TGCGCCAGCAGCTTGGTACTAGCGGGAGTAGATACGCAGTATTTT. Supplemented by reference TRBV5-1 and TRBJ2-3, the full variable domain reads KAGVTQTPRYLIKTRGQQVTLSCSPISGHRSVSWYQQTPGQGLQFLFEYFSETQRNKGNFPGRFSGRQFSNSRSEMNVSTLELGDSALYLCASSLVLAGVDTQYFGPGTRLTVL.

The V and J genes are TRBV7-6 and TRBJ2-3; D ambiguous. With 4 bases removed from V and 2 bases from J, the gap between germline ends came to 10 bases. The CDR3 is 14 amino acids. Germline V gene sequence: CDR1 SGHVS, CDR2 FNYEAQ. The CDR3 region has the DNA TGTGCCAGCAGCTCAGCCCGGTTCACAGATACGCAGTATTTT. It translates to CASSSARFTDTQYF.